This T cell receptor (beta chain) was found in a study of OX40 agonist ivuxolimab in advanced cancers. Study overall: Patients were 82.7% male with ages roughly 23 to 90, mean 60.

TCRdb's table, derived via immunoSEQ multiplex PCR, lists solely in-frame clones and lacks some. The table records about 82,000 clones, around 83% of them present only once. Study observations and caveats: Not determined was the antigen specificity of the expanded peripheral T cells. The CD4+ and CD8+ T cells in the blood had expanded clonally by week 6 at 0.1 to 3.0 mg/kg. CD4+ T cells averaged fewer expanded clones than CD8+ T cells.

Trimming left V 4 bases short and J 7 bases short, with 10 bases between. Germline loops: CDR1 MNHEY, CDR2 SVGAGI. There are 13 residues in the CDR3. Concerning this clone: What it binds is unknown.

The chain is built from TRBV6-5 and TRBJ2-2; D may correspond to TRBD1 or TRBD2 (6 bases each). The origin of this receptor is an adult with an advanced solid tumor such as melanoma, head and neck, liver or kidney cancer. This sample comprised CD4+ or CD8+ T cells sorted from blood, obtained in a trial of the OX40 agonist ivuxolimab. The CDR3 protein is CASSSGANGELFF. DNA of the CDR3: TGTGCCAGCAGTTCGGGGGCAAACGGGGAGCTGTTTTTT.